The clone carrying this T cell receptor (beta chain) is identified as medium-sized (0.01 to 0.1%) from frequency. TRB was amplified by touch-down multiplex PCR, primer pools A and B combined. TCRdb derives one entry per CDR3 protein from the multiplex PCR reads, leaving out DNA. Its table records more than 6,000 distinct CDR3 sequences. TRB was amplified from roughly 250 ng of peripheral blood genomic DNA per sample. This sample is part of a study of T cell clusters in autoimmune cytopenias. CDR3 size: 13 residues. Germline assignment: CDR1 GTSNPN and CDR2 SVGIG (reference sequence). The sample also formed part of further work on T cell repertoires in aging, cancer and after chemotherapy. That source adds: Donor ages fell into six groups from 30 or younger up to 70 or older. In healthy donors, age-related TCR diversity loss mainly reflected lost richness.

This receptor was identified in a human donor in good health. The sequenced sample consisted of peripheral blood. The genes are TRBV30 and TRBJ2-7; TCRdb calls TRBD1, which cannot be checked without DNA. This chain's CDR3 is CAWSTGTGNEQYF.